These 12 T cell receptor beta chains were all obtained from the same sample, sequenced in a study of patients and donors after allogeneic stem cell transplantation. From the RT-PCR reads, TCRdb called clonotypes with MiXCR, one entry per CDR3 protein. The table records about 24,000 distinct CDR3 sequences, 35% to 45% of them present only once. Sequencing was carried out using blood, either unsorted or a sorted T cell fraction (not recorded which). The receptors shown here come from a human donor who was either an allogeneic HSCT recipient or a stem cell or donor lymphocyte infusion donor (not recorded which). It is not recorded whose cells these are; they may come from a transplant donor.

The rearrangement links TRBV7-8 to TRBJ2-5; 7 positions agree with TRBD1. V shed 1 base, J shed 1 base, and the junction held 6 bases outside the gene matches. Germline values: CDR1 SGHVS, CDR2 FQNEAQ. CDR3 length: 16 amino acids. The CDR3 sequence is CASSLGQGWGQETQYF. Here the CDR3 DNA reads TGTGCCAGCAGCTTAGGACAGGGTTGGGGCCAAGAGACCCAGTACTTC.

The chain combines TRBV5-1 with TRBJ2-3; 10 nucleotides align to TRBD2. The junction had 5 bases not matched to a gene; V was cut back by 4 bases and J by 0 bases. The CDR3 loop spans 16 amino acids. Germline CDR1 SGHRS, CDR2 YFSETQ. The CDR3 DNA follows: TGCGCCAGCAGCAGAGGAGCGGGAGGGAGCACAGATACGCAGTATTTT. This encodes CASSRGAGGSTDTQYF.

The rearrangement joins TRBV29-1 to TRBJ1-4; no firm D call. V was trimmed by 4 bases and J by 7 bases, leaving 13 bases between them. The germline CDR1 and CDR2 sequences are SQVTM and ANQGSEA. CDR3 size: 13 residues. The CDR3 region has the DNA TGCAGCGTTGCGGGGAACACGGGTGAAAAACTGTTTTTT. It codes for CSVAGNTGEKLFF.

This chain links TRBV6-6 with TRBJ2-2; 12 nucleotides match TRBD2. With 7 bases clipped from V and 5 bases from J, the junction kept 5 bases outside the gene matches. CDR3 length: 15 residues. From germline, CDR1 is MNHNY and CDR2 SVGAGI (reference sequence). CDR3 nucleotides: TGTGCCAGCAAGAGACTAGCGGGAGATACCGGGGAGCTGTTTTTT. This gives the protein CASKRLAGDTGELFF.

This sequence joins TRBV27 and TRBJ2-7; 8 positions match TRBD1. V was pared by 5 bases and J by 1 base, with 4 bases of the junction left unmatched. In germline, CDR1 is MNHEY, CDR2 SMNVEV (reference sequence). The CDR3 runs to 14 residues. The CDR3 nucleotides read TGTGCCAGCAGTCAGGGGGACAGGTCCTACGAGCAGTACTTC. Translated, it gives CASSQGDRSYEQYF.

This clonotype came up a few times. The chain is built from TRBV7-9 and TRBJ1-4; D is unresolved. Trimming took off 3 bases at V and 8 bases at J, with 16 bases between the two ends. The germline V gene has CDR1 SEHNR and CDR2 FQNEAQ (reference sequence). The CDR3 extends over 15 amino acids. The CDR3: CASSLFLPGREKLFF. The CDR3 DNA reads TGTGCCAGCAGCTTGTTCTTGCCGGGGAGGGAAAAACTGTTTTTT.

The chain employs TRBV6-1 and TRBJ2-7; D is ambiguous. The CDR3 is 11 residues long. The germline CDR1 and CDR2 sequences are MNHNS and SASEGT. Trimming cost V 4 bases and J 6 bases, with 7 bases left between them. Written as DNA, the CDR3 is TGTGCCAGCAGTGCCACGGGCGAGCAGTACTTC. Its translation is CASSATGEQYF.

This clonotype was detected once. This chain uses TRBV12-5 with TRBJ2-1; TRBD2 matches at 9 bases. This CDR3 is built from 15 residues. Germline CDR1 and CDR2: LGHNT and FRNRAP. The V segment lost 3 bases and the J segment 2 bases; nucleotides outside the gene matches: 2. CDR3 nucleotide sequence: TGTGCTAGTGGTTTTAGCGGGGGAGCCTACAATGAGCAGTTCTTC. This sequence encodes CASGFSGGAYNEQFF.

The chain combines TRBV6-5 with TRBJ1-4, with 12 nucleotides matching TRBD1. Germline trimming cut 6 bases from V and 8 bases from J; bases unmatched to any gene: 10. Germline-derived CDR1 and CDR2 are MNHEY and SVGAGI. The length of the CDR3 is 16 residues. CDR3 region: CASRTGQGAKREKLFF. The CDR3, as DNA: TGTGCCAGCAGAACGGGACAGGGGGCCAAACGAGAAAAACTGTTTTTT.

A few counts support this clonotype. The CDR3 DNA is TGTGCCAGCAGTGTTACAGGGATTGGAAACACCATATATTTT. The encoded protein is CASSVTGIGNTIYF. The rearrangement uses TRBV6-1 and TRBJ1-3; D is perhaps TRBD1 (6 bases). Germline V gene lookup returns CDR1 MNHNS and CDR2 SASEGT. The CDR3 has 14 amino acids. V dropped 4 bases and J dropped 3 bases, with 10 bases sitting between them.

The chain links TRBV2 to TRBJ1-1, with D possibly TRBD1 on 5 matching bases. The V end lost 6 bases, the J end lost 6 bases, and 14 bases lay between the germline ends. Germline V gene sequence: CDR1 SNHLY, CDR2 FYNNEI. The CDR3 runs to 13 residues. CDR3 nucleotides: TGTGCCAGCAGAATTCCGAAGGGACCTGAAGCTTTCTTT. Translating gives CASRIPKGPEAFF.

This clonotype occurred a few times. This chain uses TRBV20-1 with TRBJ1-1, with TRBD1 matching over 7 bases. The trim removed 5 bases at V and 6 bases at J, leaving 12 bases unmatched. CDR3 length equals 14 residues. Germline lookup yields CDR1 DFQATT and CDR2 SNEGSKA (reference sequence). In DNA form, the CDR3 reads TGCAGTGCTTTTAGGGGACAGCTTCTGTCTGAAGCTTTCTTT. This codes for CSAFRGQLLSEAFF.